This T cell receptor (beta chain) was found in a study of T cells in localized non-small cell lung cancer. TCRdb keeps only in-frame clones here, not all; method: immunoSEQ multiplex PCR. The sample records about 20,000 clones, around 87% being singletons. The V gene lost 2 bases and the J gene lost 8 bases, with 16 bases spanning the gap. This CDR3 contains 15 residues. CDR1 is KGHSH, CDR2 LQKENI, per germline. The sample was PBMCs, taken before any cancer treatment. The TCR originated in a man between 40 and 75 years old with stage II squamous cell lung carcinoma. The V gene is TRBV18, the J gene TRBJ2-1, with D possibly being TRBD2 (6 bases). CDR3 nucleotide sequence: TGTGCCAGCTCACCAGGGCGGGACCGACACGATGAGCAGTTCTTC. This codes for CASSPGRDRHDEQFF.